This T cell receptor beta chain was recorded in a study of post-analysis software for immune sequencing data. cDNA libraries for TCR beta contained unique molecular identifiers. TCRdb re-called the PCR reads with MiXCR, one entry per CDR3 protein. The sample carries hundreds of thousands of distinct CDR3 sequences, approximately 57% recorded once. Study findings and constraints: Included in a set of five TRBV segments more frequent in patients than controls were TRBV5-6, TRBV5-1 and TRBV20-1.

This CDR3 is 12 amino acids long. The germline V gene encodes CDR1 SGHTA and CDR2 FQGNSA. Trimming took 5 bases from V and 2 from J, leaving 7 bases between them. As to this clonotype: Its antigen remains unidentified.

The V gene is TRBV7-2, the J gene TRBJ2-7; no definite D call. This TCR derives from a girl aged 5-17 years with multiple sclerosis. The sample comprised blood. CDR3 protein: CASSEPTYEQYF. The CDR3 DNA sequence: TGTGCCAGCAGCGAGCCTACCTACGAGCAGTACTTC.